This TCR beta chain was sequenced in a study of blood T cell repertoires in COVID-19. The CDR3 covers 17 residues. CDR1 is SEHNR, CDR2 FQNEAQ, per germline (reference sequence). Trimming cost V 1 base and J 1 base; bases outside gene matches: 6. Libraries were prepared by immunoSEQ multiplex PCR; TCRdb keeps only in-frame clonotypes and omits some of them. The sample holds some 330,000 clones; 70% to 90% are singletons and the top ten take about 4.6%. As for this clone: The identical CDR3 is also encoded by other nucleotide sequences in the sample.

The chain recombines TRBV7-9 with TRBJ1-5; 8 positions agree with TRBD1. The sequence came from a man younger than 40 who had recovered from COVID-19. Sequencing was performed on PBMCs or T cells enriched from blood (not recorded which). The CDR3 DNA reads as TGTGCCAGCAGCTTAGGGGGGACAGGTCGGAGCAATCAGCCCCAGCATTTT. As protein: CASSLGGTGRSNQPQHF. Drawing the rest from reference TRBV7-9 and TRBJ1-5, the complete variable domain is DTGVSQNPRHKITKRGQNVTFRCDPISEHNRLYWYRQTLGQGPEFLTYFQNEAQLEKSRLLSDRFSAERPKGSFSTLEIQRTEQGDSAMYLCASSLGGTGRSNQPQHFGDGTRLSIL.